The following is a TCR beta chain sequence with its context. The record originates from a study of blood T cell repertoires in COVID-19. Study in general: Samples came from the United States, Italy and Spain, spanning acute and convalescent COVID-19. In each case, the material was cDNA or gDNA derived from T cells, B-cell-depleted T cells, or PBMCs.

TCRdb keeps only in-frame clones here, not all; method: immunoSEQ multiplex PCR. The table lists approximately 200,000 clones, about nine tenths of them singletons. V was trimmed by 1 base and J by 0 bases, leaving 9 bases between them. Germline V CDR1 and CDR2: MDHEN, SYDVKM. This CDR3 region has 15 residues. Sequenced material: PBMCs or T cells enriched from blood (not recorded which). The chain joins TRBV28 to TRBJ1-1; perhaps TRBD1 as D (6 bases). This clonotype originated in a woman in her 30s who had recovered from COVID-19. CDR3 protein: CASSLFDRMNTEAFF. CDR3 sequence (DNA): TGTGCCAGCAGTTTATTTGACAGGATGAACACTGAAGCTTTCTTT.